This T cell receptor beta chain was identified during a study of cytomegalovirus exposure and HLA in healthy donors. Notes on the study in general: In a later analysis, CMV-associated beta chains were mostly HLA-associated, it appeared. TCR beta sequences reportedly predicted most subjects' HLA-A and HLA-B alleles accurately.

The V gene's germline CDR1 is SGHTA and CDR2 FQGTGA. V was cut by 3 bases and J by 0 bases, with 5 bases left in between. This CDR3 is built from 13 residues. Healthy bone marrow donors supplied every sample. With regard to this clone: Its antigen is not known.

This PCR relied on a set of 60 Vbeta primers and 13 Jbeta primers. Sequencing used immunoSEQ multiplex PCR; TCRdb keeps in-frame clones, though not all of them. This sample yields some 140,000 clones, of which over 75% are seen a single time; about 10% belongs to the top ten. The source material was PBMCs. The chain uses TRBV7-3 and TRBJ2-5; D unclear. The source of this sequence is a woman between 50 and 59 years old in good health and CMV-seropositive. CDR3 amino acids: CASSFVYQETQYF. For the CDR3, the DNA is TGTGCCAGCAGCTTTGTATACCAAGAGACCCAGTACTTC.